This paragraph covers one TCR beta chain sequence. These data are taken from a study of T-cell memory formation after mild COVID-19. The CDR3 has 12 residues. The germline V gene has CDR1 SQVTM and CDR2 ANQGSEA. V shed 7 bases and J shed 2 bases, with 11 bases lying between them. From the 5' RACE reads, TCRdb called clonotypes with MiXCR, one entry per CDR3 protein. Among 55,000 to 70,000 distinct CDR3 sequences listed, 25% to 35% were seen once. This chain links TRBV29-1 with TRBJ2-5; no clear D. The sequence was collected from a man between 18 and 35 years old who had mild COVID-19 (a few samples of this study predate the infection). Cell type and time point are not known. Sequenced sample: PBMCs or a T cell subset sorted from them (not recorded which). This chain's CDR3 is CSARARQETQYF. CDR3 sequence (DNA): TGCAGCGCCCGAGCTAGGCAAGAGACCCAGTACTTC.